The 32 T cell receptor beta chains below all came from one sample that was sequenced in a study of blood T cell repertoires in COVID-19. Sequencing used immunoSEQ multiplex PCR; TCRdb keeps in-frame clones, though not all of them. Here the sample spans under 200,000 clones, approximately 88% being singletons. Material for sequencing was peripheral blood. These receptors all come from a woman aged 55-69 years with acute or convalescent COVID-19.

The genes are TRBV19 and TRBJ1-5; D ambiguous. The CDR3 runs to 13 residues. Germline V gene lookup returns CDR1 LNHDA and CDR2 SQIVND (reference sequence). Trimming pared 4 bases from V and 4 bases from J, leaving 8 bases between. The CDR3 bases are TGTGCCAGTAGTACGAGAGGGAATCAGCCCCAGCATTTT. Protein product: CASSTRGNQPQHF.

A word on this clone: An end of the junction does not agree with germline; a read error may underlie this. The chain joins TRBV28 to TRBJ2-1; the D gene is possibly TRBD1 (6 bases). Germline V CDR1 and CDR2: MDHEN, SYDVKM. The CDR3 length is 15 residues. This chain's CDR3 is CGSTSLGTNNDEQFF. In DNA, the CDR3 is TGTGGCAGCACCTCACTCGGGACAAATAACGATGAGCAGTTCTTC. The variable domain in full, with the rest retrieved from reference TRBV28 and TRBJ2-1, is DVKVTQSSRYLVKRTGEKVFLECVQDMDHENMFWYRQDPGLGLRLIYFSYDVKMKEKGDIPEGYSVSREKKERFSLILESASTNQTSMYLCGSTSLGTNNDEQFFGPGTRLTVL.

The chain joins TRBV2 to TRBJ2-1; 9 nucleotides match TRBD2. The germline V gene has CDR1 SNHLY and CDR2 FYNNEI. CDR3 size: 14 residues. Trimming cost V 8 bases and J 4 bases; bases outside gene matches: 6. For the CDR3, the DNA is TGTGCCAGCTACAGCGGGGGGATGTACAATGAGCAGTTCTTC. Translating it yields CASYSGGMYNEQFF.

V and J are TRBV9 and TRBJ2-2, with 9 nucleotides matching TRBD1. Trimming took 0 bases from V and 3 from J; bases not matched to a gene: 6. Germline CDR1 is SGDLS and CDR2 is YYNGEE. CDR3 size: 17 residues. The CDR3 here is CASSVEGTGIYTGELFF. The CDR3 DNA reads TGTGCCAGCAGCGTAGAAGGGACAGGGATTTACACCGGGGAGCTGTTTTTT.

V usage is TRBV5-4 and J usage is TRBJ2-3, with TRBD2 matching 8 bases. With 5 bases clipped from V and 1 base from J, the junction kept 3 bases outside the gene matches. The CDR3 loop spans 14 amino acids. Germline V gene lookup returns CDR1 SGHNT and CDR2 YYREEE (reference sequence). This CDR3 is CASSKGLGTDTQYF. The CDR3, as DNA: TGTGCCAGCAGTAAGGGACTAGGCACAGATACGCAGTATTTT.

This clone has just a few counts. The chain recombines TRBV27 with TRBJ1-1, with D perhaps matching TRBD1 (5 bases). Germline V gene data show CDR1 as MNHEY and CDR2 as SMNVEV (reference sequence). The CDR3 totals 13 residues. The V end was cut by 4 bases, the J end by 6 bases, with 12 bases between. The CDR3 protein is CASSSWGNAEAFF. Written as DNA, the CDR3 is TGTGCCAGCAGTTCTTGGGGCAATGCTGAAGCTTTCTTT.

The V and J genes are TRBV7-9 and TRBJ1-4; a possible D gene is TRBD1 (5 bases). The germline V gene encodes CDR1 SEHNR and CDR2 FQNEAQ (reference sequence). The germline V and J ends were trimmed by 5 bases and 5 bases, with 12 bases remaining between them. This CDR3 is 14 amino acids long. CDR3 sequence reads: CASSTGYQNEKLFF. The CDR3, as DNA: TGTGCCAGCAGCACAGGCTACCAGAATGAAAAACTGTTTTTT.

The J gene is TRBJ1-2, the V gene TRBV9; weak D call: TRBD1 (6 bases). This CDR3 is built from 15 residues. CDR1 and CDR2 (germline): SGDLS, YYNGEE. The V gene lost 0 bases and the J gene lost 3 bases, with 12 bases spanning the gap. CDR3 DNA sequence: TGTGCCAGCAGCGTAGCTTCCAGGGGCGACTATGGCTACACCTTC. The encoded protein is CASSVASRGDYGYTF.

This clone was recorded only once. V is TRBV7-3 and J is TRBJ2-1, with 13 bases aligning to TRBD2. The CDR3 is 17 residues long. With V trimmed by 1 base and J by 13 bases, 13 bases remained unmatched. Germline V CDR1 and CDR2: SGHTA, FQGTGA. The CDR3 loop is CASSLNPGVTSGGNQFF. The CDR3 nucleotides read TGTGCCAGCAGCTTAAACCCTGGGGTGACTAGCGGGGGGAATCAGTTCTTC.

This clone was observed a handful of times. The J gene is TRBJ2-3, the V gene TRBV3-1 (or the pseudogene TRBV3-2); 12 bases match TRBD2. Trimming took 4 bases from V and 1 from J; bases not matched to a gene: 9. There are 18 residues in the CDR3. Germline lookup yields CDR1 LGHDT and CDR2 YNNKEL (reference sequence). This CDR3 reads CASSPLVASGGGTDTQYF. The CDR3 DNA reads as TGTGCCAGCAGCCCCCTCGTCGCTAGCGGGGGGGGCACAGATACGCAGTATTTT.

This clone is a singleton in its sample. The chain couples TRBV6-5 to TRBJ2-7, with TRBD1 matching over 10 bases. With V trimmed by 8 bases and J by 6 bases, 10 bases remained unmatched. Germline-derived CDR1 and CDR2 are MNHEY and SVGAGI. CDR3 length equals 14 residues. The CDR3 is CASPARDRGGEQYF. Here the CDR3 DNA reads TGTGCCAGCCCGGCCCGGGACAGGGGAGGCGAGCAGTACTTC.

The CDR3: CASSLGGAYGYTF. CDR3 sequence (DNA): TGTGCCAGCAGTTTAGGCGGGGCCTATGGCTACACCTTC. The V call is TRBV28, the J call TRBJ1-2; maybe TRBD1 (5 bases). V was cut by 2 bases and J by 4 bases, with 8 bases left in between. The CDR3 loop spans 13 amino acids. Germline V CDR1 and CDR2: MDHEN, SYDVKM.

The V call is TRBV7-8, the J call TRBJ1-3, with D maybe TRBD1 (6 bases). The CDR3 sequence is 16 residues long. With 1 base removed from V and 1 base from J, the gap between germline ends came to 11 bases. Germline CDR1 SGHVS, CDR2 FQNEAQ. The CDR3 region has the DNA TGTGCCAGCAGCTTAGGTGCGGGGGCTTCTGGAAACACCATATATTTT. This gives the protein CASSLGAGASGNTIYF.

In its sample, this clone was seen a few times. V usage is TRBV7-2 and J usage is TRBJ2-3, with a weak D call TRBD2 (6 bases). The V end lost 4 bases, the J end lost 4 bases, and 21 bases lay between the germline ends. CDR3 length: 17 amino acids. Germline V gene data show CDR1 as SGHTA and CDR2 as FQGNSA. The CDR3 here is CASSSGWRVASSDTQYF. CDR3 sequence (DNA): TGTGCCAGCAGCTCCGGGTGGAGGGTCGCCTCCTCAGATACGCAGTATTTT.

J is TRBJ1-3 and V is TRBV11-2; D not certain. This CDR3 has 15 residues. Between the trimmed V and J ends, which lost 1 base and 1 base, there was a span of 8 bases. CDR1 and CDR2 from the germline V gene are SGHAT and FQNNGV. As DNA, the CDR3 is TGTGCCAGCAGCTTAGTAGCGTTATCTGGAAACACCATATATTTT. This sequence encodes CASSLVALSGNTIYF.

CDR3 in DNA: TGTGCCAGCCGGCGGGGGGTCACAGATACGCAGTATTTT. Protein product: CASRRGVTDTQYF. The V gene is TRBV10-3, the J gene TRBJ2-3; 8 positions match TRBD2. V shed 10 bases and J 2 bases; nucleotides not matched to a gene: 5. Germline V gene lookup returns CDR1 ENHRY and CDR2 SYGVKD. This CDR3 is 13 amino acids long.

V is TRBV7-2 and J is TRBJ1-3; D unclear. The germline gives CDR1 SGHTA, CDR2 FQGNSA. The CDR3 consists of 15 residues. Trimming took 5 bases from V and 0 from J, leaving 11 bases between them. The CDR3 here is CASSPRDPSGNTIYF. Written as DNA, the CDR3 is TGTGCCAGCAGCCCGCGGGATCCCTCTGGAAACACCATATATTTT. The full variable domain, completed using reference TRBV7-2 and TRBJ1-3, is GAGVSQSPSNKVTEKGKDVELRCDPISGHTALYWYRQSLGQGLEFLIYFQGNSAPDKSGLPSDRFSAERTGGSVSTLTIQRTQQEDSAVYLCASSPRDPSGNTIYFGEGSWLTVV.

The chain employs TRBV14 and TRBJ1-4; D is ambiguous. This CDR3 contains 15 residues. CDR1 is SGHDN, CDR2 FVKESK, per germline. The germline V and J ends were trimmed by 2 bases and 3 bases, with 10 bases remaining between them. CDR3: CASSQTAGSNEKLFF. Written as DNA, the CDR3 is TGTGCCAGCAGCCAAACGGCGGGATCTAATGAAAAACTGTTTTTT.

This clone turned up a few times. The J gene is TRBJ2-2, the V gene TRBV5-1; weak D call: TRBD1 (6 bases). Germline loops: CDR1 SGHRS, CDR2 YFSETQ. Trimming pared 5 bases from V and 5 bases from J, leaving 10 bases between. The CDR3 has 13 amino acids. The CDR3 sequence: CASRAGVTGELFF. The CDR3 DNA reads TGCGCCAGCAGGGCAGGGGTAACCGGGGAGCTGTTTTTT.

This clone has only a few counts. Relative to the germline gene, one junction end is altered; a read error may explain this. This chain joins TRBV7-2 and TRBJ1-5; no firm D call. There are 13 residues in the CDR3. The germline V gene encodes CDR1 SGHTA and CDR2 FQGNSA. The CDR3: CASSLAGPGQLFF. The CDR3 DNA follows: TGTGCCAGCAGCTTAGCTGGTCCAGGCCAGCTTTTCTTT.

The genes are TRBV6-2 or TRBV6-3 and TRBJ1-1; no firm D call. V lost 0 bases, J lost 10 bases, and 15 bases lay in between. The germline gives CDR1 MNHEY, CDR2 SVGEGT. This CDR3 has 14 residues. CDR3 in amino acids: CASSYSRRVEGAFF. For the CDR3, the DNA is TGTGCCAGCAGTTACTCCCGGCGAGTCGAGGGAGCTTTCTTT.

This clone was seen more than once but under ten times. For the CDR3, the DNA is TGTGCCAGCTCCCCGGGAGCGTTGTATAATTCACCCCTCCACTTT. As protein: CASSPGALYNSPLHF. V usage is TRBV9 and J usage is TRBJ1-6; D is unresolved. The germline V gene encodes CDR1 SGDLS and CDR2 YYNGEE. The CDR3 covers 15 residues. The V end lost 7 bases, the J end lost 4 bases, and 15 bases lay between the germline ends.

The CDR3 DNA reads as TGTGCCAGCAGCTTCGACACTTTAACAGGGTTCGCAGATACGCAGTATTTT. It translates to CASSFDTLTGFADTQYF. The chain uses TRBV11-2 and TRBJ2-3; weak D call: TRBD1 (6 bases). Germline CDR1 and CDR2: SGHAT and FQNNGV. V shed 3 bases and J shed 4 bases, with 20 bases lying between them. The CDR3 totals 17 residues.

V gene TRBV6-5 combines with J gene TRBJ1-2, with 7 bases fitting TRBD1. V shed 5 bases, J shed 3 bases, and the junction held 6 bases outside the gene matches. Looked up from germline, CDR1 is MNHEY and CDR2 is SVGAGI. This CDR3 has 14 amino acids. The CDR3 coding sequence is TGTGCCAGCAGTCCGTGGACAGGCTACTATGGCTACACCTTC. Residues: CASSPWTGYYGYTF.

The genes are TRBV2 and TRBJ2-5; the match to TRBD2 covers 11 bases. The germline CDR1 and CDR2 sequences are SNHLY and FYNNEI. Trimming cost V 4 bases and J 0 bases; bases outside gene matches: 1. The CDR3 has 15 residues. DNA of the CDR3: TGTGCCAGCAGTGGGACTAGCGGGTACCAAGAGACCCAGTACTTC. Protein: CASSGTSGYQETQYF.

The CDR3 nucleotides are TGTGCCTGGAGTCCCCCAGGAGGAGGCAATCAGCCCCAGCATTTT. Amino acid sequence: CAWSPPGGGNQPQHF. The chain couples TRBV30 to TRBJ1-5; D uncertain. V was trimmed by 2 bases and J by 2 bases, leaving 13 bases between them. Germline V lookup: CDR1 GTSNPN, CDR2 SVGIG (reference sequence). The CDR3 runs to 15 residues.

The rearrangement links TRBV21-1 to TRBJ2-7; TRBD1, the D gene given by the table, was not confirmed from the DNA. TRBV21-1 is a pseudogene locus. The CDR3 runs 14 residues. CDR3 amino acids: CASSPGQPPHEQYF. The CDR3, as DNA: TGTGCCAGCAGCCCGGGACAACCTCCACACGAGCAGTACTTC.

The V gene is TRBV3-1 (or the pseudogene TRBV3-2), the J gene TRBJ2-3, with 15 bases matching TRBD2. Trimming at V came to 1 base and at J to 6 bases, leaving 8 bases not matched to a gene. The germline CDR1 and CDR2 sequences are LGHDT and YNNKEL (reference sequence). The CDR3 loop spans 18 amino acids. CDR3 nucleotides: TGTGCCAGCAGCCAAGGGACTAGCGGGGGGGCTAGTTCGGATACGCAGTATTTT. Encoded protein: CASSQGTSGGASSDTQYF.

The genes are TRBV20-1 and TRBJ1-1; the D is unclear. Germline V gene sequence: CDR1 DFQATT, CDR2 SNEGSKA (reference sequence). The ends were cut back, 3 bases at V and 0 bases at J, with 5 bases in the middle. The CDR3 sequence is 12 residues long. The CDR3 loop is CSASSVNTEAFF. The CDR3 nucleotides read TGCAGTGCTAGTTCCGTGAACACTGAAGCTTTCTTT.

The chain carries TRBV9 and TRBJ1-4; maybe TRBD1 (5 bases). Per the germline V gene, CDR1 is SGDLS and CDR2 is YYNGEE. The CDR3 runs to 16 residues. V lost 0 bases to trimming and J lost 0 bases, with 9 bases between them. CDR3 coding DNA: TGTGCCAGCAGCGTAGGGGACTTTCCAACTAATGAAAAACTGTTTTTT. Its protein product is CASSVGDFPTNEKLFF.

The V gene is TRBV29-1, the J gene TRBJ1-3; no definite D call. CDR3 length: 13 amino acids. The germline V gene encodes CDR1 SQVTM and CDR2 ANQGSEA. Between the trimmed V and J ends, which lost 5 bases and 0 bases, there was a span of 8 bases. In DNA, the CDR3 is TGCAGCGTTAAGCCTCTCTCTGGAAACACCATATATTTT. The encoded protein is CSVKPLSGNTIYF.

The rearrangement joins TRBV2 to TRBJ2-5; D call uncertain. The CDR3 has 14 residues. Germline CDR1 reads SNHLY; CDR2 reads FYNNEI. V gave up 7 bases and J gave up 1 base, with 13 bases separating them. The CDR3 sequence is CASITRGSQETQYF. In nucleotides, the CDR3 is TGTGCCAGCATTACCAGAGGAAGCCAAGAGACCCAGTACTTC. Full variable domain (rest looked up from reference TRBV2 and TRBJ2-5): EPEVTQTPSHQVTQMGQEVILRCVPISNHLYFYWYRQILGQKVEFLVSFYNNEISEKSEIFDDQFSVERPDGSNFTLKIRSTKLEDSAMYFCASITRGSQETQYFGPGTRLLVL.